This passage covers 9 T cell receptor beta chains from one sample sequenced in a study of blood T cells in healthy people across ages. Next came a second PCR, run for about 7 to 12 cycles, which used a sample-barcoded 5' primer along with a J-beta primer mix. TCRdb reprocessed the 5' RACE reads via MiXCR and lists one record per CDR3 protein. Among 2 million or so distinct CDR3 sequences listed, around 48% were seen once. The specimen sequenced was blood. These receptors came from a woman aged 40 to 50 in good health.

This clonotype was observed a handful of times. The chain recombines TRBV4-1 with TRBJ1-2; a weak D match, TRBD1 (5 bases). The CDR3 length is 14 residues. Trimming left V 4 bases short and J 4 bases short, with 13 bases between. CDR1 is MGHRA and CDR2 is YSYEKL in the germline V gene. The CDR3 region is CASSREGTLYGYTF. The CDR3 region has the DNA TGCGCCAGCAGCCGAGAGGGGACCCTCTATGGCTACACCTTC.

This chain uses TRBV7-9 with TRBJ1-6; TRBD1 matches at 8 bases. This CDR3 is 16 amino acids long. The trim removed 0 bases at V and 10 bases at J, leaving 8 bases unmatched. Germline CDR1 reads SEHNR; CDR2 reads FQNEAQ (reference sequence). The DNA for the CDR3 is TGTGCCAGCAGCTTAGCCAGGACAGGGTTTTACTCACCCCTCCACTTT. This encodes CASSLARTGFYSPLHF. The entire variable domain, with the rest obtained from reference TRBV7-9 and TRBJ1-6, is as follows: DTGVSQNPRHKITKRGQNVTFRCDPISEHNRLYWYRQTLGQGPEFLTYFQNEAQLEKSRLLSDRFSAERPKGSFSTLEIQRTEQGDSAMYLCASSLARTGFYSPLHFGNGTRLTVT.

This sequence joins TRBV19 and TRBJ2-3, with D perhaps assigned TRBD1 or TRBD2 (5 bases each). Trimming took off 6 bases at V and 6 bases at J, with 13 bases between the two ends. The CDR3 totals 13 residues. Germline V gives CDR1 LNHDA, CDR2 SQIVND (reference sequence). For the CDR3, the DNA is TGTGCCAGTAGCCCTAACGGGGCGGATACGCAGTATTTT. Translation: CASSPNGADTQYF.

The chain is built from TRBV9 and TRBJ2-7, with D possibly TRBD2 on 5 matching bases. Between the trimmed V and J ends, which lost 0 bases and 2 bases, there was a span of 12 bases. Germline-derived CDR1 and CDR2 are SGDLS and YYNGEE. The CDR3 totals 15 residues. CDR3 sequence reads: CASSVGRKKAYEQYF. The CDR3 region has the DNA TGTGCCAGCAGCGTAGGGAGGAAAAAAGCCTACGAGCAGTACTTC.

This clonotype was found a few times. This chain joins TRBV20-1 and TRBJ2-1; 8 nucleotides line up with TRBD1. This CDR3 comprises 13 residues. Germline trimming cut 8 bases from V and 2 bases from J; bases unmatched to any gene: 5. The V gene's germline CDR1 is DFQATT and CDR2 SNEGSKA (reference sequence). CDR3 sequence: CSTDRDTYNEQFF. The CDR3 DNA reads as TGCAGTACGGACAGGGACACCTACAATGAGCAGTTCTTC.

This CDR3 is CASNPSAGRTETQYF. The CDR3 DNA reads TGTGCCAGCAATCCCTCAGCTGGGCGGACAGAGACCCAGTACTTC. This chain connects TRBV28 to TRBJ2-5; D is ambiguous. V gave up 7 bases and J gave up 4 bases, with 19 bases separating them. The germline CDR1 and CDR2 sequences are MDHEN and SYDVKM. The CDR3 sequence is 15 residues long. The variable domain in full, completed from reference TRBV28 and TRBJ2-5, reads DVKVTQSSRYLVKRTGEKVFLECVQDMDHENMFWYRQDPGLGLRLIYFSYDVKMKEKGDIPEGYSVSREKKERFSLILESASTNQTSMYLCASNPSAGRTETQYFGPGTRLLVL.

The chain uses TRBV9 and TRBJ2-1; D is undetermined. V was clipped by 0 bases and J by 3 bases, with 10 bases between them. The CDR3 totals 15 residues. CDR1 is SGDLS, CDR2 YYNGEE, per germline. The CDR3 DNA follows: TGTGCCAGCAGCGTAGGAGACTCCTTCTACAATGAGCAGTTCTTC. Its translation: CASSVGDSFYNEQFF.

The sample holds a few counts of this clonotype. This chain connects TRBV7-6 to TRBJ1-2, with TRBD1 matching over 7 bases. Germline trimming cut 5 bases from V and 4 bases from J; bases unmatched to any gene: 10. The CDR3 sequence is 15 residues long. Looked up from germline, CDR1 is SGHVS and CDR2 is FNYEAQ. The CDR3 sequence: CASSPEEGAGYGYTF. The CDR3 bases are TGTGCCAGCAGCCCAGAGGAGGGGGCTGGCTATGGCTACACCTTC. The whole variable domain, filled in from reference TRBV7-6 and TRBJ1-2, reads GAGVSQSPRYKVTKRGQDVALRCDPISGHVSLYWYRQALGQGPEFLTYFNYEAQQDKSGLPNDRFSAERPEGSISTLTIQRTEQRDSAMYRCASSPEEGAGYGYTFGSGTRLTVV.

This clonotype was seen more than once but under ten times. The chain employs TRBV6-2 or TRBV6-3 and TRBJ2-7; D not resolved. The length of the CDR3 is 14 residues. With 5 bases removed from V and 6 bases from J, the gap between germline ends came to 17 bases. Germline CDR1 MNHEY, CDR2 SVGEGT. In DNA form, the CDR3 reads TGTGCCAGCAGTCGAACAGAGACCTCTCGCGAGCAGTACTTC. This sequence encodes CASSRTETSREQYF.